The T cell receptor beta chain under discussion was sequenced for a study of T cell repertoires in cytomegalovirus infection (dated by TCRdb to between 2017 and 2020). About the study as a whole: Donor HLA type was relevant to the analysis, as public TCR beta signatures indicated carriage of CMV infection together with the matching HLA type.

What the research found in general, with its limitations: In both this cohort and an independent cohort of 352 donors, the cumulative frequency of public TCR beta family members distinguished carriers of CMV infection plus the relevant HLA type. The ex vivo response was dominated by HLA-C-restricted CMV-specific TCR beta clonotypes, which also provided the single most frequent clonotype in two of eight donors.

A word on this clonotype: The clone's antigen remains unknown. One base away there is no much larger clone; base qualities are not given.

V loses 10 bases at its end and J loses 6 bases; junction bases beyond the gene matches: 4. The CDR3 has 12 amino acids, counting the end cysteine and phenylalanine. Just CDR3 DNA is preserved here, 36 bases in frame from base 1. CDR1 and CDR2 are read off the germline V gene as SNHLY and FYNNEI. Data came from an Illumina HiSeq 1500. TCRdb reprocessing: public reads trimmed at Q25 with fastp, clones called with MiXCR, in-frame beta chains kept. When rows share a CDR3 protein, they turn into one entry using the most common DNA and genes. In all, the sample holds 560,000 or so distinct CDR3 sequences, and approximately 17% of those were seen once. The biggest ten clones account for roughly a quarter of the sample.

The chain uses TRBV2 and TRBJ2-2, and TRBD2 matches 8 of the central bases. This sequence originates from a human donor in good health (CMV status not recorded). Some clones in this sample may be carry-over from other donors' samples. Sequenced: CD8+ T cells from PBMCs. The DNA sequence is as follows: TGTGCCACCCCGGGGGGGCCCGGGGAGCTGTTTTTT. It translates as CATPGGPGELFF.